These T cell receptor beta chains were read from a single sample in a study of regulatory T cells in long-lasting Graves disease. Each CDR3 protein is one row after TCRdb ran MiXCR on the multiplex PCR reads. In the table there are 410,000 or so distinct CDR3 sequences, about 15% of which are singletons. The sample was also reused in another study, on T cells in Graves' hyperthyroidism and ophthalmopathy.

The sequenced sample was peripheral blood mononuclear cells (PBMCs), obtained at new diagnosis, from a patient treated with antithyroid drugs. The source is a woman aged 30 to 39 with Graves disease. The CDR3 runs from the conserved cysteine through the conserved F or W. A D gene is named only where the DNA matches it firmly. Only part of the rows carry a size: once, few, many, or a class if the clone is expanded.

V gene	D gene	J gene	clone size	CDR3 protein	CDR3 DNA
TRBV19	TRBD2	TRBJ2-3	few	CASSLPPTSGISTDTQYF	TGTGCCAGTAGTTTACCCCCCACTAGCGGGATTAGCACAGATACGCAGTATTTT
TRBV18	.	TRBJ2-6	.	CASSPILGSGANVLTF	TGTGCCAGCTCACCAATTCTCGGCTCTGGGGCCAACGTCCTGACTTTC
TRBV11-3	.	TRBJ2-5	many	CASSLVGTGMGETQYF	TGTGCCAGCAGCTTGGTAGGGACTGGAATGGGAGAGACCCAGTACTTC
TRBV18	.	TRBJ1-2	few	CASSKNDNNYGYTF	TGTGCCAGCTCAAAAAACGACAACAACTATGGCTACACCTTC
TRBV5-1	TRBD1	TRBJ1-2	.	CASSLGTGDNGYTF	TGCGCCAGCAGCTTGGGAACAGGGGACAATGGCTACACCTTC
TRBV5-8	.	TRBJ2-5	.	CASSLGLAGAFSKETQYF	TGTGCCAGCAGCTTGGGGCTGGCAGGGGCTTTCTCGAAGGAGACCCAGTACTTC
TRBV20-1	TRBD2	TRBJ2-5	many	CSARDLLAGDGKTQYF	TGCAGTGCTAGAGATCTGCTAGCGGGAGATGGGAAGACCCAGTACTTC
TRBV12-3/TRBV12-4	TRBD2	TRBJ2-1	.	CASSPPGAGVYNEQFF	TGTGCCAGCAGCCCTCCTGGGGCGGGAGTCTACAATGAGCAGTTCTTC
TRBV20-1	TRBD1	TRBJ1-3	.	CSARDTGGQGTNTIYF	TGCAGTGCTAGAGACACAGGGGGACAGGGGACAAACACCATATATTTT
TRBV30	.	TRBJ2-1	many	CAWNLGSGYNEQFF	TGTGCCTGGAATCTAGGGAGCGGTTACAATGAGCAGTTCTTC
TRBV12-5	.	TRBJ2-1	few	CASGRIYYF	TGTGCTAGTGGTAGGATCTACTACTTC
TRBV5-1	.	TRBJ2-3	.	CASSLVGRTIDTQYF	TGCGCCAGCAGCTTGGTAGGCCGGACCATAGATACGCAGTATTTT
TRBV25-1	TRBD1	TRBJ1-3	few	CASSAILGTAGNTIYF	TGTGCCAGCAGTGCGATCCTCGGGACAGCTGGAAACACCATATATTTT
TRBV12-5	TRBD2	TRBJ2-7	.	CASGLKLADAYEQYF	TGTGCTAGTGGTTTGAAACTAGCGGACGCCTACGAGCAGTACTTC
TRBV9	.	TRBJ2-2	.	CASGVEGSGTGELFF	TGTGCCAGCGGCGTAGAGGGGTCTGGCACCGGGGAGCTGTTTTTT
TRBV19	.	TRBJ1-1	.	CASWEDGYKNTEAFF	TGTGCCAGCTGGGAGGACGGATATAAGAACACTGAAGCTTTCTTT
TRBV7-8	TRBD2	TRBJ2-7	many	CASSLEAGLRGTKPYEQYF	TGTGCCAGCAGCTTAGAGGCAGGGCTTCGCGGGACTAAACCCTACGAGCAGTACTTC
TRBV13	.	TRBJ2-7	many	CASSKPGLRGEQYF	TGTGCCAGCAGCAAACCGGGACTCAGAGGCGAGCAGTACTTC
TRBV4-2	TRBD2	TRBJ2-1	.	CASSQGAGVKDEQFF	TGTGCCAGCAGCCAAGGGGCGGGAGTCAAGGATGAGCAGTTCTTC
TRBV30	.	TRBJ2-2	many	CAGTSTGELFF	TGTGCCGGTACATCCACCGGGGAGCTGTTTTTT
TRBV4-2	TRBD2	TRBJ2-1	few	CASSQGITVWLAGQHEQFF	TGTGCCAGCAGCCAGGGGATCACAGTATGGCTAGCGGGTCAACATGAGCAGTTCTTC
TRBV15	.	TRBJ1-3	.	CATSRQRGGNTIYF	TGTGCCACCAGCAGACAAAGGGGAGGAAACACCATATATTTT
TRBV28	TRBD2	TRBJ2-1	few	CASISGSYNEQFF	TGTGCCAGCATAAGCGGGAGTTACAATGAGCAGTTCTTC
TRBV9	.	TRBJ1-6	once	CASSVKGWGNSPLHF	TGTGCCAGCAGCGTAAAAGGGTGGGGTAATTCACCCCTCCACTTT
TRBV27	TRBD2	TRBJ2-1	many	CASSLLGGYYNEQFF	TGTGCCAGCAGTTTATTGGGGGGGTACTACAATGAGCAGTTCTTC
TRBV6-1	.	TRBJ2-3	many	CASRYSGLSTDTQYF	TGTGCCAGCAGATATAGCGGCCTAAGCACAGATACGCAGTATTTT
TRBV29-1	.	TRBJ2-3	.	CSVGLTRGSSTDTQYF	TGCAGCGTCGGACTAACAAGGGGATCTAGCACAGATACGCAGTATTTT
TRBV2	.	TRBJ1-2	.	CASSEARGADGYTF	TGTGCCAGCAGTGAAGCTAGGGGGGCGGATGGCTACACCTTC
TRBV7-2	TRBD2	TRBJ2-7	many	CASSPQSGSRYEQYF	TGTGCCAGCAGCCCCCAGAGCGGGAGTCGATACGAGCAGTACTTC
TRBV12-3/TRBV12-4	TRBD1	TRBJ1-4	many	CASSLRDRGEKLFF	TGTGCCAGCAGTTTAAGGGACAGGGGGGAAAAACTGTTTTTT
TRBV5-4	.	TRBJ2-1	few	CASSPTGRGYNEQFF	TGTGCCAGCAGCCCCACGGGACGGGGGTACAATGAGCAGTTCTTC
TRBV5-4	TRBD2	TRBJ2-1	many	CASSLGKLSGGSSYNEQFF	TGTGCCAGCAGCCTCGGGAAACTTAGCGGGGGCAGCTCCTACAATGAGCAGTTCTTC
TRBV6-1	.	TRBJ1-2	many	CASSDTGTTNYGYTF	TGTGCCAGCAGCGATACCGGGACAACTAACTATGGCTACACCTTC
TRBV9	.	TRBJ2-3	.	CASSVGTPTDTQYF	TGTGCCAGCAGCGTAGGTACGCCCACAGATACGCAGTATTTT
TRBV27	.	TRBJ1-2	many	CASSASRESGYTF	TGTGCCAGCAGCGCTTCCAGGGAGAGCGGCTACACCTTC
TRBV6-1	TRBD2	TRBJ2-3	many	CASSQTSGSVDTQYF	TGTGCCAGCAGTCAGACTAGCGGGAGTGTAGATACGCAGTATTTT
TRBV28	TRBD1	TRBJ2-7	many	CASSWDRDSYEQYF	TGTGCCAGCAGTTGGGACAGGGACTCCTACGAGCAGTACTTC
TRBV5-1	TRBD2	TRBJ2-1	.	CASSYAGGGQFF	TGCGCCAGCAGCTACGCGGGAGGGGGACAGTTCTTC
TRBV20-1	.	TRBJ1-2	many	CSATQGSDYGYTF	TGCAGTGCTACACAGGGTTCTGACTATGGCTACACCTTC
TRBV7-2	.	TRBJ2-1	few	CASSLDLLHYNEQFF	TGTGCCAGCAGCTTAGACCTACTACACTACAATGAGCAGTTCTTC
TRBV4-1	.	TRBJ1-2	many	CASSQPGAAYGYTF	TGCGCCAGCAGCCAACCAGGGGCAGCCTATGGCTACACCTTC
TRBV6-1	TRBD2	TRBJ2-7	many	CASNRGGRGTYEQYF	TGTGCCAGCAACCGGGGGGGCAGGGGAACCTACGAGCAGTACTTC
TRBV30	TRBD2	TRBJ2-7	many	CAWSQGLTYEQYF	TGTGCCTGGAGTCAGGGACTAACCTACGAGCAGTACTTC
TRBV6-5	.	TRBJ1-1	.	CASGYSRTGRMNTEAFF	TGTGCCAGCGGTTACTCGAGGACGGGAAGGATGAACACTGAAGCTTTCTTT
TRBV28	TRBD2	TRBJ2-7	many	CASSPDASGRKQYF	TGTGCCAGCAGTCCCGATGCTAGCGGGAGGAAGCAGTACTTC
TRBV5-8	TRBD1	TRBJ1-4	.	CASSSRSGQGNEKLFF	TGTGCCAGCAGCTCAAGGTCGGGACAGGGCAATGAAAAACTGTTTTTT
TRBV20-1	.	TRBJ2-2	many	CSARDNTGELFF	TGCAGTGCTAGGGACAACACCGGGGAGCTGTTTTTT
TRBV10-1	.	TRBJ1-5	few	CASSSSRYGPQHF	TGCGCCAGCAGTAGCTCGCGGTACGGGCCCCAGCATTTT
TRBV6-1	TRBD1	TRBJ2-7	once	CATGTGNYEQYF	TGTGCGACCGGGACAGGGAACTACGAGCAGTACTTC
TRBV4-1	TRBD2	TRBJ2-1	many	CASSPLLAGIHNEQFF	TGCGCCAGCAGCCCCTTACTAGCGGGAATCCACAATGAGCAGTTCTTC
TRBV7-9	TRBD2	TRBJ2-1	many	CASSTSSGNNEQFF	TGTGCCAGCAGCACCTCTAGCGGCAACAATGAGCAGTTCTTC
TRBV6-5	.	TRBJ2-5	.	CASSYSTEETQYF	TGTGCCAGCAGTTACTCGACAGAAGAGACCCAGTACTTC
TRBV13	.	TRBJ2-1	many	CASSSEGENLYNEQFF	TGTGCCAGCAGCTCCGAAGGGGAGAATCTTTACAATGAGCAGTTCTTC